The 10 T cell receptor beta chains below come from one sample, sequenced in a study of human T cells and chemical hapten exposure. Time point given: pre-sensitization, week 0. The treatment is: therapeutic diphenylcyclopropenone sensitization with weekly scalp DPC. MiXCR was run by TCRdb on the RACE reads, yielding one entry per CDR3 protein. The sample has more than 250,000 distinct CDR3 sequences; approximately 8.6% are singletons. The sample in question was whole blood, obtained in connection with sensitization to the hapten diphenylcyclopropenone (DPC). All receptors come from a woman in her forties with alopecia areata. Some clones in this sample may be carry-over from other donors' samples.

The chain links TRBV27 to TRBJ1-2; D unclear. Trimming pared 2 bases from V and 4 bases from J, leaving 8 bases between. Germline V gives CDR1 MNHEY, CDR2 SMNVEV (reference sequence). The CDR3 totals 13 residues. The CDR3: CASSLNGFYGYTF. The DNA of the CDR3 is TGTGCCAGCAGTTTAAACGGATTCTATGGCTACACCTTC.

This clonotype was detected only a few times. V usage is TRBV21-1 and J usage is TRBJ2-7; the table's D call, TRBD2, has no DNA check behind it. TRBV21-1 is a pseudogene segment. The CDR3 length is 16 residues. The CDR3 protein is CASSPKGAGGTYEQYF. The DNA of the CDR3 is TGTGCCAGCAGCCCAAAGGGGGCGGGAGGGACCTACGAGCAGTACTTC.

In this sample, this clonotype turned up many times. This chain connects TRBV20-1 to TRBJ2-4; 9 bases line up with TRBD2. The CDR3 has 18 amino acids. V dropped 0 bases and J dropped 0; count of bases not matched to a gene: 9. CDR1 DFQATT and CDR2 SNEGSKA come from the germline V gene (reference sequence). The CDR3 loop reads CSARELAGDSLAKNIQYF. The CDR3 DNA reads TGCAGTGCTAGAGAGTTAGCGGGAGATTCATTAGCCAAAAACATTCAGTACTTC.

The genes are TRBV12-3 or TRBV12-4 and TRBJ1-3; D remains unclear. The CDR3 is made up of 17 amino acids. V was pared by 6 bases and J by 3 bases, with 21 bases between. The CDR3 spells CASSPRATPTGGNTIYF. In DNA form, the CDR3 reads TGTGCCAGCAGCCCTAGGGCAACTCCTACTGGTGGAAACACCATATATTTT.

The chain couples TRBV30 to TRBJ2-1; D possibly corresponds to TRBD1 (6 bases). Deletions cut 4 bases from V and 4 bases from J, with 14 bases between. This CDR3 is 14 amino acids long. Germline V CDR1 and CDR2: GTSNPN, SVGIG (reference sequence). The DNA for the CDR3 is TGTGCCTGGAACAGGCAGGGGTTTTACAATGAGCAGTTCTTC. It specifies CAWNRQGFYNEQFF.

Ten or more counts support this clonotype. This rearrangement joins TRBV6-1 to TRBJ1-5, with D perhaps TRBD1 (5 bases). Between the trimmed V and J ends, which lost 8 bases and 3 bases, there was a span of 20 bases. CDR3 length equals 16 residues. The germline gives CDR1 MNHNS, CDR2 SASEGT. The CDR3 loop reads CASVRDAWEINQPQHF. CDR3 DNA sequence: TGTGCCAGCGTTCGGGACGCATGGGAAATCAATCAGCCCCAGCATTTT.

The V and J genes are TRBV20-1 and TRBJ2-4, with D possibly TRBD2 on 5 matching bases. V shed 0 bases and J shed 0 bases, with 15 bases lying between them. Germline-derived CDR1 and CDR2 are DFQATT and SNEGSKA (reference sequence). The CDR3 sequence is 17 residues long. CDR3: CSARDRVSGLAKNIQYF. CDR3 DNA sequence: TGCAGTGCTAGAGATCGCGTCTCGGGATTAGCCAAAAACATTCAGTACTTC.

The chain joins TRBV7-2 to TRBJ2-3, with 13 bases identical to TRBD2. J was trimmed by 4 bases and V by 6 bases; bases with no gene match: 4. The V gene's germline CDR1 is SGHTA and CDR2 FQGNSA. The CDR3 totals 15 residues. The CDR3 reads CASRGTSGTADTQYF. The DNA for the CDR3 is TGTGCCAGCAGGGGGACTAGCGGGACAGCAGATACGCAGTATTTT. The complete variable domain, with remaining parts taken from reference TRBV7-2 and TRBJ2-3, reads GAGVSQSPSNKVTEKGKDVELRCDPISGHTALYWYRQSLGQGLEFLIYFQGNSAPDKSGLPSDRFSAERTGGSVSTLTIQRTQQEDSAVYLCASRGTSGTADTQYFGPGTRLTVL.

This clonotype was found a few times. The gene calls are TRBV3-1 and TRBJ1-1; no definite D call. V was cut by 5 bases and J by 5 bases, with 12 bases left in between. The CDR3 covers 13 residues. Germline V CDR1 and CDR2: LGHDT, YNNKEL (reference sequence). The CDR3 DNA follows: TGTGCCAGCAGCTTCACCGGGGAGACTGAAGCTTTCTTT. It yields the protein CASSFTGETEAFF.

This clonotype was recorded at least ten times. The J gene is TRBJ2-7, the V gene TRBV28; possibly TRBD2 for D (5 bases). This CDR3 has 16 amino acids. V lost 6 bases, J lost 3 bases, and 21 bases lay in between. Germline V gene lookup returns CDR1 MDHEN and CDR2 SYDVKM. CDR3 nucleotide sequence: TGTGCCAGCAGCCGTTCCGGTAGGGTTAGCGACTACGAGCAGTACTTC. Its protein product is CASSRSGRVSDYEQYF.